Sequencing of this TCR beta chain was carried out in a study of graft-versus-host responses after intestinal transplantation. On the study more broadly: Multivisceral, liver-intestinal, or isolated intestinal transplants were performed in recipients. Induction using anti-thymocyte globulin, followed by tacrolimus and steroids for approximately 3 years, was given to all recipients.

Measured with immunoSEQ multiplex PCR; TCRdb has only the in-frame clones, and not every one. This sample has fewer than 110,000 clones; roughly 93% occur once, and the top ten carry around 1.2%. Study-level findings and limits: With peak circulating GvH clone levels came an association with early post-transplant HvG declines. GvH clones detected in recipient marrow included some appearing first in ileum or blood.

On this clone: Its specificity is unknown.

The specimen comprised unstimulated CD8+ T cells sorted from spleen or lymph node cells, sampled before intestinal transplant. This receptor was obtained from a human donor who received an intestinal transplant.

The CDR3 region has the DNA TGTGCCACCAGTTCCAACACTGAAGCTTTCTTT. It encodes CATSSNTEAFF. This sequence joins TRBV15 and TRBJ1-1, with D hard to call. The CDR3 has 11 amino acids. The germline CDR1 and CDR2 sequences are LNHNV and YYDKDF (reference sequence). Deletions cut 6 bases from V and 2 bases from J, with 4 bases between.